A selection of T cell receptor beta chains follows, all from one sample in a study of blood T cell repertoires in COVID-19. Profiling relied on immunoSEQ multiplex PCR, and the TCRdb table lists in-frame clones only, not all of them. The sample lists hundreds of thousands of clones; over 75% were seen once. The specimen was PBMCs or T cells enriched from blood (not recorded which). Receptors were obtained from a man under 40 who had recovered from COVID-19. Each CDR3 is given with its conserved first and last residue. A D gene is named only where the DNA matches it firmly. The listing skips clone size in some rows; elsewhere it reads once, few, many or a size class.

>NA|TRBJ2-2|TRBV9|NA
CASGLTGELFF
TGTGCCAGCGGACTAACCGGGGAGCTGTTTTTT
>NA|TRBJ2-2|TRBV5-8|TRBD2
CASSLYLAGVSGELFF
TGTGCCAGCAGCTTGTACCTAGCGGGAGTTTCCGGGGAGCTGTTTTTT
>NA|TRBJ1-1|TRBV4-1|NA
CASSQVVGQGNTEAFF
TGCGCCAGCAGCCAAGTCGTAGGCCAGGGGAACACTGAAGCTTTCTTT
>NA|TRBJ2-5|TRBV20-1|NA
CSASLFETQYF
TGCAGTGCGAGTCTCTTCGAGACCCAGTACTTC
>NA|TRBJ2-1|TRBV7-2|TRBD1
CASSLGFGTGKKQFF
TGTGCCAGCAGCTTAGGATTCGGGACAGGGAAAAAGCAGTTCTTC
>NA|TRBJ2-7|TRBV3-1/TRBV3-2|TRBD1
CASSQRTGYEQYF
TGTGCCAGCAGCCAAAGGACAGGGTACGAGCAGTACTTC
>NA|TRBJ1-6|TRBV10-1|NA
CASSPREDSPLHF
TGCGCCAGCTCCCCGCGGGAAGACTCACCCCTCCACTTT
>NA|TRBJ2-1|TRBV6-4|TRBD2
CASSTSGGYPYNEQFF
TGTGCCAGCAGTACTAGCGGAGGTTACCCATACAATGAGCAGTTCTTC
>NA|TRBJ2-3|TRBV19|TRBD1
CASSTGQGTDTQYF
TGTGCCAGTAGTACAGGACAGGGAACAGATACGCAGTATTTT
>NA|TRBJ2-6|TRBV9|TRBD2
CASGRESSGANVLTF
TGTGCCAGCGGGAGGGAGAGCTCTGGGGCCAACGTCCTGACTTTC
>NA|TRBJ2-1|TRBV11-2|TRBD2
CASSSLAGGTYNEQFF
TGTGCCAGCAGCTCACTAGCGGGAGGGACTTACAATGAGCAGTTCTTC
>NA|TRBJ2-3|TRBV19|NA
CASRTTQQFDTQYF
TGTGCCAGTAGGACTACCCAACAATTTGATACGCAGTATTTT
>NA|TRBJ2-6|TRBV19|TRBD2
CASSPLAGGSAGANVLTF
TGTGCCAGTAGTCCCCTAGCGGGAGGGTCAGCTGGGGCCAACGTCCTGACTTTC
>NA|TRBJ1-1|TRBV5-1|NA
CASSLASGDTEAFF
TGCGCCAGCAGCTTGGCCTCAGGGGACACTGAAGCTTTCTTT
>NA|TRBJ2-3|TRBV2|NA
CAPRDTQYF
TGTGCCCCGAGGGATACGCAGTATTTT
>NA|TRBJ2-1|TRBV21-1|NA
CASSKGRWGRRNEQFF
TGTGCCAGCAGCAAGGGGAGGTGGGGCCGGAGGAATGAGCAGTTCTTC
>NA|TRBJ2-7|TRBV27|TRBD1
CASTLRQGSSYEQYF
TGTGCCAGCACCCTCAGACAGGGTAGCTCCTACGAGCAGTACTTC
>few|TRBJ1-5|TRBV19|NA
CASSGGFERGNQPQHF
TGTGCCAGTAGTGGGGGGTTCGAGAGGGGCAATCAGCCCCAGCATTTT
>NA|TRBJ2-4|TRBV10-2|NA
CASSGSTEAKNIQYF
TGCGCCAGCAGTGGATCGACAGAGGCCAAAAACATTCAGTACTTC
>NA|TRBJ2-3|TRBV10-1|TRBD1
CASSESGQGADTQYF
TGCGCCAGCAGTGAGTCGGGACAGGGTGCGGATACGCAGTATTTT
>few|TRBJ2-5|TRBV12-3/TRBV12-4|NA
CASSPGETQYF
TGTGCCAGCAGCCCAGGGGAGACCCAGTACTTC
>NA|TRBJ1-2|TRBV28|TRBD1
CASSGGQGAGGYTF
TGTGCCAGCAGTGGCGGGCAGGGGGCTGGAGGCTACACCTTC
>NA|TRBJ2-7|TRBV14|NA
CASSLYSGPNPYEQYF
TGTGCCAGCAGCCTATATAGCGGACCGAACCCCTACGAGCAGTACTTC
>NA|TRBJ1-2|TRBV9|TRBD1
CASSAGGIPSGNYGYTF
TGTGCCAGCAGCGCAGGGGGAATCCCGTCCGGTAACTATGGCTACACCTTC
>NA|TRBJ2-7|TRBV7-2|NA
CASSLDRGSSYEQYF
TGTGCCAGCAGCTTAGATCGGGGGAGCTCCTACGAGCAGTACTTC
>NA|TRBJ2-7|TRBV28|TRBD2
CASSLRPSGLDRSYEQYF
TGTGCCAGCAGTTTAAGGCCTAGCGGGTTGGACCGCTCCTACGAGCAGTACTTC
>NA|TRBJ2-5|TRBV7-3|TRBD1
CASSFSGTAQETQYF
TGTGCCAGCAGCTTTTCCGGGACAGCACAAGAGACCCAGTACTTC
>NA|TRBJ2-3|TRBV6-5|TRBD2
CASTRREAFTDTQYF
TGTGCCAGCACCCGGCGGGAGGCTTTCACAGATACGCAGTATTTT
>NA|TRBJ2-2|TRBV25-1|NA
CASSAIVGGELFF
TGTGCCAGCAGTGCAATCGTCGGCGGGGAGCTGTTTTTT
>once|TRBJ1-1|TRBV12-3/TRBV12-4|NA
CASRQGSGTEAFF
TGTGCCAGCAGACAGGGTTCGGGCACTGAAGCTTTCTTT
>NA|TRBJ1-2|TRBV5-4|NA
CASSLDRREDGYTF
TGTGCCAGCAGCTTGGACCGCCGGGAGGATGGCTACACCTTC
>once|TRBJ1-1|TRBV28|NA
CASRREKNTEAFF
TGTGCCAGCAGACGAGAAAAGAACACTGAAGCTTTCTTT
>once|TRBJ1-5|TRBV28|NA
CASSFRGQGNQPQHF
TGTGCCAGCAGTTTTCGTGGCCAGGGAAACCAGCCCCAGCATTTT
>NA|TRBJ2-1|TRBV2|NA
CASSPTSVKHGYNEQFF
TGTGCCAGCAGTCCTACGAGCGTCAAGCACGGCTACAATGAGCAGTTCTTC